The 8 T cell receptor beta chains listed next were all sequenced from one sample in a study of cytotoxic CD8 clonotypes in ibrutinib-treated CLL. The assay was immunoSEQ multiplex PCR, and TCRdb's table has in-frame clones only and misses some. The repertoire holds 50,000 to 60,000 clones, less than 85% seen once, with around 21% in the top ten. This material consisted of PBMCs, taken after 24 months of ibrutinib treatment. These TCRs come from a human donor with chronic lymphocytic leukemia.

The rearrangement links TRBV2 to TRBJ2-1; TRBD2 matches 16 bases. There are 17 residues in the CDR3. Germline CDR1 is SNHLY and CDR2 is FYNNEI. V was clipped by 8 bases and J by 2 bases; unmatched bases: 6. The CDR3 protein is CASEPGLAGGTYNEQFF. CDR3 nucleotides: TGTGCCAGCGAACCGGGACTAGCGGGAGGGACCTACAATGAGCAGTTCTTC.

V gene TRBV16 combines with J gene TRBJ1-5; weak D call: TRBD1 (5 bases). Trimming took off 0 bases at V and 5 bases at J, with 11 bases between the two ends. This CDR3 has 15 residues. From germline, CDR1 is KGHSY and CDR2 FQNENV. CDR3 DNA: TGTGCCAGCAGCCAATCCTGGGGGATCGATCAGCCCCAGCATTTT. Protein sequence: CASSQSWGIDQPQHF.

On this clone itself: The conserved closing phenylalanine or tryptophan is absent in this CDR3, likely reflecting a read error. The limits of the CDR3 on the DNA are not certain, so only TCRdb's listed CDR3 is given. The CDR3 is CASSPSPAGRFVY. This chain joins TRBV6-1 and TRBJ1-2; the table's D call, TRBD1, has no DNA check behind it. Termini included, the CDR3 measures 13 amino acids. CDR1 and CDR2 (germline): MNHNS, SASEGT.

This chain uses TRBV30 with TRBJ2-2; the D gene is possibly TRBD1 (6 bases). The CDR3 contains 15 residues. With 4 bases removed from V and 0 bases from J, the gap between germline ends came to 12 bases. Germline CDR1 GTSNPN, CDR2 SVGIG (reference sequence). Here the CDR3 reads CAWIEGVPNTGELFF. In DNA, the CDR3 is TGTGCCTGGATCGAGGGGGTGCCGAACACCGGGGAGCTGTTTTTT.

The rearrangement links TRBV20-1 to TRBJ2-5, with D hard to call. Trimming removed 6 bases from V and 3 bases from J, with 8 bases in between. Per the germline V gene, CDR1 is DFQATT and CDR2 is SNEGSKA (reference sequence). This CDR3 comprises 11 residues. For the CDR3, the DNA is TGCAGTGCAACAACTAAAGAGACCCAGTACTTC. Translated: CSATTKETQYF.

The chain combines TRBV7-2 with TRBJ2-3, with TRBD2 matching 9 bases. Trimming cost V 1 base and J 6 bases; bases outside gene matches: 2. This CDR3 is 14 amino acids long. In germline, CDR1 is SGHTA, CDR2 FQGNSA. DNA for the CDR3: TGTGCCAGCAGCTTAGGCGGGGGGGCCGATACGCAGTATTTT. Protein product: CASSLGGGADTQYF.

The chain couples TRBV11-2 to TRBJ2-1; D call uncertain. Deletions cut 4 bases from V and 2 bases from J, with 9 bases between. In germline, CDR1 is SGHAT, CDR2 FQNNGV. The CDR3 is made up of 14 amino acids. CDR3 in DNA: TGTGCCAGCAGCTGGGGAACCGCCTACAATGAGCAGTTCTTC. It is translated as CASSWGTAYNEQFF.

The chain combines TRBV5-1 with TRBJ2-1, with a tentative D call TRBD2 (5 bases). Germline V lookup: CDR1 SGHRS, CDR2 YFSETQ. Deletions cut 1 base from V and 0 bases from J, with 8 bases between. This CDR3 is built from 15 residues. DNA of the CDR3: TGCGCCAGCAGCTTGAATGCGGGCTCCTACAATGAGCAGTTCTTC. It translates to CASSLNAGSYNEQFF.